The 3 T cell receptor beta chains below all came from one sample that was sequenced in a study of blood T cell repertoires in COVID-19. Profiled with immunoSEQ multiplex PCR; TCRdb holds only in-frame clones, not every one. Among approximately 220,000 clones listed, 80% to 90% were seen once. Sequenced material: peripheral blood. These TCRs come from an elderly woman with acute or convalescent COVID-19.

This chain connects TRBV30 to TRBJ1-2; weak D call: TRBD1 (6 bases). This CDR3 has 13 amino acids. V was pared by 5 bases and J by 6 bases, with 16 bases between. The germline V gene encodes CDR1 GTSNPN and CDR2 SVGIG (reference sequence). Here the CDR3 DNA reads TGTGCCTGGGGGATTACAGGGCAGCATGGCTACACCTTC. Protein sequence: CAWGITGQHGYTF.

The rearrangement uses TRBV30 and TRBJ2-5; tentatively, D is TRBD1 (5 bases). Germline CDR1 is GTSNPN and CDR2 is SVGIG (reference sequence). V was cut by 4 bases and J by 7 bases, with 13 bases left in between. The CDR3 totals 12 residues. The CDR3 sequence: CAWNRDQGTQYF. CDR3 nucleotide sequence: TGTGCCTGGAATAGGGATCAGGGGACCCAGTACTTC. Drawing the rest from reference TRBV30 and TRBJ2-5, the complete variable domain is SQTIHQWPATLVQPVGSPLSLECTVEGTSNPNLYWYRQAAGRGLQLLFYSVGIGQISSEVPQNLSASRPQDRQFILSSKKLLLSDSGFYLCAWNRDQGTQYFGPGTRLLVL.

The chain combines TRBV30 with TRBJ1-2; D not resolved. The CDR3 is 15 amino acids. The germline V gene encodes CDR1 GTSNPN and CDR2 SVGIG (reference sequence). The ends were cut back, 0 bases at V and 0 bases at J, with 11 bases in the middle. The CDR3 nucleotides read TGTGCCTGGAGTGTCAGTGCAGGTTCTAACTATGGCTACACCTTC. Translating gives CAWSVSAGSNYGYTF.